This paragraph reports one T cell receptor (beta chain). Its antigen is not known. J lost 2 bases, V lost 4 bases, and 7 bases had no gene match. The germline CDR1 and CDR2 sequences are SGHRS and YFSETQ. The CDR3 sequence is 15 residues long. Sorting that relied on CD45RO/CCR7/CD25/CD127/CD95/CD27 yielded CD4+ naive, central memory, regulatory and stem cell-like memory cells. These data come from a study of beta chain features in type 1 diabetes. Study conclusions and caveats: When Type 1 diabetes patients were examined, their TCRB CDR3s proved moderately but significantly shorter in all four CD4+ subsets.

Isolated RNA was reverse transcribed in full, so expressed TCRB transcripts were sequenced. Profiling relied on immunoSEQ multiplex PCR, and the TCRdb table lists in-frame clones only, not all of them. The data contain 300,000 to 400,000 clones, 9.3% of them seen just once; the ten biggest clones take up roughly 1%. The V call is TRBV5-1, the J call TRBJ2-5; TRBD1 matches at 8 bases. The clonotype was recovered from a man aged 25-45 years with type 1 diabetes. The material sequenced was central memory CD4+ T cells from blood. The CDR3 protein is CASSTDRGLQETQYF. The CDR3 DNA is TGCGCCAGCAGCACCGACAGGGGCCTACAAGAGACCCAGTACTTC.